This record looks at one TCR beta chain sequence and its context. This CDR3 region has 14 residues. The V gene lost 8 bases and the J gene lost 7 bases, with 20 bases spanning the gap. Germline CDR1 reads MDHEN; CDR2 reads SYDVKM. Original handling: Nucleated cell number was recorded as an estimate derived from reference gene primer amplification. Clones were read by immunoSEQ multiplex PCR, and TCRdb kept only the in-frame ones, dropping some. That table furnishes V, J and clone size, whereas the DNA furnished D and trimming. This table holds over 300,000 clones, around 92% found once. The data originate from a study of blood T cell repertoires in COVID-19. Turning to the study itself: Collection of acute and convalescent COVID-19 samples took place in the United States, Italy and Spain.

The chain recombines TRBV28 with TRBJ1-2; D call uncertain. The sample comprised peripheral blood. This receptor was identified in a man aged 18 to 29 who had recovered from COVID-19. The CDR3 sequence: CASRRGGEVVGYTF. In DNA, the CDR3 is TGTGCCAGCCGTCGCGGCGGCGAGGTTGTTGGCTACACCTTC.